These 29 T cell receptor beta chains came from one sample sequenced in a study of T-cell reconstitution after alpha-beta-depleted transplantation in children. Unique molecular identifiers were incorporated when the TCRbeta library was constructed. TCRdb fed the PCR reads into MiXCR, producing one record per CDR3 protein. Of over 90,000 distinct CDR3 sequences in the sample, 4.5% to 7.5% were seen once. Sequenced here: PBMCs, mostly from graft donor cells, sampled 60 days after TCRalphabeta/CD19-depleted stem cell transplant. The receptor set was obtained from a female patient aged 2 to 10 who had a stem cell transplant for Fanconi anemia, so the T cells may come from the graft donor.

This clonotype was counted many times. This rearrangement joins TRBV2 to TRBJ2-4; 8 nucleotides line up with TRBD2. From germline, CDR1 is SNHLY and CDR2 FYNNEI. The CDR3 sequence is 15 residues long. With 6 bases clipped from V and 4 bases from J, the junction kept 8 bases outside the gene matches. The CDR3 bases are TGTGCCAGCAGGGACTTAGCGGGGAGGAAAAACATTCAGTACTTC. Its translation: CASRDLAGRKNIQYF.

At least ten counts were recorded for this clonotype. CDR3 in DNA: TGTGCCAGTAAGAGCGGGGGGGCCGCAGATACGCAGTATTTT. Its protein is CASKSGGAADTQYF. The chain is built from TRBV7-2 and TRBJ2-3; 10 bases are a match to TRBD2. Germline loops: CDR1 SGHTA, CDR2 FQGNSA. CDR3 length: 14 residues. V trimming: 9 bases; J trimming: 4 bases; junction bases outside the gene matches: 7.

The chain recombines TRBV19 with TRBJ1-5; no clear D gene. Trimming removed 1 base from V and 0 bases from J, with 10 bases in between. CDR1 is LNHDA and CDR2 is SQIVND in the germline V gene (reference sequence). The CDR3 loop spans 16 amino acids. The DNA of the CDR3 is TGTGCCAGTAGTATAGTCGGGGAGGGTAGCAATCAGCCCCAGCATTTT. This encodes CASSIVGEGSNQPQHF.

This clonotype was observed at least ten times. The chain joins TRBV28 to TRBJ2-7; the D gene is possibly TRBD1 (5 bases). The CDR3 is 14 residues long. Trimming removed 6 bases at V and 11 bases at J, with 23 bases between. Germline loops: CDR1 MDHEN, CDR2 SYDVKM. CDR3 sequence: CASRGFRDRLPEYF. The CDR3 DNA is TGTGCCAGCAGGGGGTTCCGAGACAGACTTCCCGAGTACTTC.

V gene TRBV3-1 combines with J gene TRBJ1-6; 7 bases are shared with TRBD1. Trimming removed 1 base from V and 7 bases from J; junction bases left unmatched: 7. Per germline, CDR1 LGHDT and CDR2 YNNKEL (reference sequence). The CDR3 extends over 16 amino acids. The CDR3 bases are TGTGCCAGCAGCCAAGCACAGGGGACCTTCAATTCACCCCTCCACTTT. Amino acids: CASSQAQGTFNSPLHF.

There are a few counts of this clonotype. The chain has TRBV23-1 and TRBJ2-3; no reliable D call. TRBV23-1 is filed as an ORF, its function uncertain. This CDR3 has 16 amino acids. Trimming took off 5 bases at V and 0 bases at J, with 15 bases between the two ends. The CDR3 reads CASSSCGPTSTDTQYF. The CDR3 nucleotides read TGCGCCAGCAGTTCCTGTGGTCCTACTAGCACAGATACGCAGTATTTT.

At least ten counts were recorded for this clonotype. This chain uses TRBV14 with TRBJ2-1; 7 nucleotides match TRBD2. Germline CDR1 SGHDN, CDR2 FVKESK. V lost 4 bases to trimming and J lost 0 bases; unmatched junction nucleotides: 6. The CDR3 is 16 amino acids. The CDR3 nucleotides read TGTGCCAGCAGCCGGAGACGACTAGCCTCCTACAATGAGCAGTTCTTC. This encodes CASSRRRLASYNEQFF.

This clonotype was observed at least ten times. The chain's CDR3 is CSGMIDTQYF. The CDR3 nucleotides are TGCAGCGGCATGATAGATACGCAGTATTTT. V and J are TRBV29-1 and TRBJ2-3; D unresolved. CDR3 length: 10 amino acids. The V end lost 7 bases, the J end lost 5 bases, and 7 bases lay between the germline ends. Germline values: CDR1 SQVTM, CDR2 ANQGSEA.

This clonotype was found a few times. The chain links TRBV7-3 to TRBJ2-7; unclear D gene. The CDR3 length is 13 residues. Germline loops: CDR1 SGHTA, CDR2 FQGTGA. V lost 5 bases and J lost 7, with 15 bases in between. CDR3 sequence reads: CASSPNGPGEQYF. In DNA, the CDR3 is TGTGCCAGCAGCCCAAACGGGCCCGGAGAGCAGTACTTC. Drawing the rest from reference TRBV7-3 and TRBJ2-7, the complete variable domain is GAGVSQTPSNKVTEKGKYVELRCDPISGHTALYWYRQSLGQGPEFLIYFQGTGAADDSGLPNDRFFAVRPEGSVSTLKIQRTERGDSAVYLCASSPNGPGEQYFGPGTRLTVT.

This clonotype was counted a few times. An end of the junction does not agree with germline; a read error may underlie this. V gene TRBV12-3 or TRBV12-4 combines with J gene TRBJ2-2, with 12 bases aligning to TRBD2. The CDR3 sequence is 15 residues long. The CDR3 DNA is TGTGCCAGCAGTCTAGCGGGAGGGCCCGCCGGGGAGCTGTTTTTT. Residues: CASSLAGGPAGELFF.

The sample holds many counts of this clonotype. At one end the junction does not follow the germline gene, possibly because of a read error. V and J are TRBV28 and TRBJ1-1; D ambiguous. This CDR3 spans 13 amino acids. Germline CDR1 MDHEN, CDR2 SYDVKM. CDR3 sequence (DNA): TGCCCGGCAGGTATACAGCCGAACACTGAAGCTTTCTTT. It specifies CPAGIQPNTEAFF.

In this sample, this clonotype turned up many times. V gene TRBV13 combines with J gene TRBJ2-7, with TRBD1 identical over 7 bases. The V and J ends lost 6 bases and 3 bases, in that order; junction bases with no gene match: 8. CDR3 size: 14 residues. The germline CDR1 and CDR2 sequences are PRHDT and FYEKMQ (reference sequence). Written as DNA, the CDR3 is TGTGCCAGCAGTACCCTCAGGGGGAACTACGAGCAGTACTTC. As protein: CASSTLRGNYEQYF.

This clonotype was seen repeatedly, ten times or more. For the CDR3, the DNA is TGTGCCAGCAAACTCAGCGGGGGGACAGGGATGAACACTGAAGCTTTCTTT. It translates to CASKLSGGTGMNTEAFF. The chain joins TRBV7-9 to TRBJ1-1, with 9 bases identical to TRBD1. CDR1 is SEHNR and CDR2 is FQNEAQ in the germline V gene (reference sequence). J was trimmed by 0 bases and V by 7 bases; bases with no gene match: 12. The CDR3 totals 17 residues.

This clonotype was counted at least ten times. The chain is built from TRBV7-9 and TRBJ2-1; 12 positions agree with TRBD2. The CDR3 runs to 15 residues. CDR1 and CDR2 (germline): SEHNR, FQNEAQ (reference sequence). The ends lost 4 bases at V and 7 bases at J; junction bases unmatched: 5. The CDR3 region has the DNA TGTGCCAGCAGCTACCTAGCGGGGGGGGGAAATGAGCAGTTCTTC. Translated, it gives CASSYLAGGGNEQFF.

This clonotype was counted ten times or more. The genes are TRBV3-1 and TRBJ2-2; 7 bases line up with TRBD1. The CDR3 extends over 13 amino acids. From germline, CDR1 is LGHDT and CDR2 YNNKEL (reference sequence). V lost 4 bases, J lost 9 bases, and 5 bases stayed unmatched. The CDR3 loop is CASSPQGTRELFF. In nucleotides, the CDR3 is TGTGCCAGCAGCCCACAGGGGACCCGGGAGCTGTTTTTT. The variable domain in full, with the rest retrieved from reference TRBV3-1 and TRBJ2-2, is DTAVSQTPKYLVTQMGNDKSIKCEQNLGHDTMYWYKQDSKKFLKIMFSYNNKELIINETVPNRFSPKSPDKAHLNLHINSLELGDSAVYFCASSPQGTRELFFGEGSRLTVL.

Comments on this clonotype: One end of the junction does not line up with germline, which may come from a read error. The chain uses TRBV29-1 and TRBJ1-5, with D unresolved. This CDR3 has 13 amino acids. Germline CDR1 SQVTM, CDR2 ANQGSEA. CDR3 DNA: TGCAGCGTTGCCCCGGGCGGCAACCAGCCCCAGCATTTT. Amino acids: CSVAPGGNQPQHF.

The CDR3 DNA is TGTGCCAGCAGCTCGGGACAGGGTGGTACAGATACGCAGTATTTT. Translated: CASSSGQGGTDTQYF. This chain uses TRBV7-3 with TRBJ2-3, with 9 bases matching TRBD1. The junction had 5 bases not matched to a gene; V was cut back by 4 bases and J by 3 bases. Germline CDR1 is SGHTA and CDR2 is FQGTGA. The CDR3 is 15 amino acids.

The chain recombines TRBV9 with TRBJ2-2, with a tentative D call TRBD2 (7 bases). The ends were cut back, 6 bases at V and 7 bases at J, with 22 bases in the middle. Germline V gives CDR1 SGDLS, CDR2 YYNGEE. The CDR3 covers 16 residues. CDR3 sequence (DNA): TGTGCCAGCACCGAGGGGGGGGCCCCGGCAGGCGGGGAGCTGTTTTTT. Translated, it gives CASTEGGAPAGGELFF.

This clonotype was observed at least ten times. The V call is TRBV20-1, the J call TRBJ2-5, with 9 bases aligning to TRBD2. The CDR3 is 18 residues long. Germline V gene data show CDR1 as DFQATT and CDR2 as SNEGSKA (reference sequence). After removal of 0 bases from V and 0 bases from J, the junction contained 11 bases not matched to a gene. CDR3 DNA sequence: TGCAGTGCTAGAGATAGTTTGCTAGCGGGAAAGTACCAAGAGACCCAGTACTTC. It translates to CSARDSLLAGKYQETQYF.

This clonotype came up a few times. The chain joins TRBV11-3 to TRBJ2-2; no firm D call. Germline CDR1 reads SGHNT; CDR2 reads YENEEA. Trimming pared 4 bases from V and 4 bases from J, leaving 4 bases between. The CDR3 has 12 amino acids. CDR3 coding DNA: TGTGCCAGCAGCTCATTCACCGGGGAGCTGTTTTTT. Translating gives CASSSFTGELFF. Supplemented by reference TRBV11-3 and TRBJ2-2, the full variable domain reads EAGVVQSPRYKIIEKKQPVAFWCNPISGHNTLYWYLQNLGQGPELLIRYENEEAVDDSQLPKDRFSAERLKGVDSTLKIQPAELGDSAVYLCASSSFTGELFFGEGSRLTVL.

This clonotype was seen many times. This chain links TRBV18 with TRBJ2-1; 12 bases line up with TRBD2. Germline CDR1 reads KGHSH; CDR2 reads LQKENI. V lost 7 bases to trimming and J lost 3 bases; unmatched junction nucleotides: 7. This CDR3 contains 16 residues. The CDR3 region is CASFGWGLAGYNEQFF. CDR3 nucleotide sequence: TGTGCCAGCTTCGGCTGGGGACTAGCGGGCTACAATGAGCAGTTCTTC.

This sequence joins TRBV7-9 and TRBJ2-5; D may be TRBD2 (5 bases). The germline V gene has CDR1 SEHNR and CDR2 FQNEAQ (reference sequence). This CDR3 is built from 16 residues. The V end lost 1 base, the J end lost 5 bases, and 17 bases lay between the germline ends. The CDR3 nucleotides are TGTGCCAGCAGCTTAGTACAAGGACTCGGCTTGGAGACCCAGTACTTC. This encodes CASSLVQGLGLETQYF.

This clonotype was recorded a few times. The chain combines TRBV13 with TRBJ2-1; D not resolved. Germline values: CDR1 PRHDT, CDR2 FYEKMQ (reference sequence). The CDR3 is 15 amino acids. V lost 4 bases, J lost 8 bases, and 18 bases lay in between. CDR3 DNA: TGTGCCAGCAGCTCCCCCCCACTGAATACATATGAGCAGTTCTTC. Protein: CASSSPPLNTYEQFF.

This clonotype was counted a few times. The genes are TRBV11-2 and TRBJ2-3; D uncertain. The germline CDR1 and CDR2 sequences are SGHAT and FQNNGV. The CDR3 is 14 amino acids. V lost 5 bases and J 3 bases, leaving 12 bases between the germline ends. Written as DNA, the CDR3 is TGTGCCAGCAGCCCCGTCGTGAAGACAGATACGCAGTATTTT. Protein product: CASSPVVKTDTQYF.

This clonotype was observed a few times. The chain carries TRBV28 and TRBJ1-6; possibly TRBD1 for D (6 bases). V was trimmed by 5 bases and J by 1 base, leaving 12 bases between them. The CDR3 totals 16 residues. Germline assignment: CDR1 MDHEN and CDR2 SYDVKM. The CDR3 here is CASSLETGSYNSPLHF. The DNA for the CDR3 is TGTGCCAGCAGTCTAGAGACAGGTTCCTATAATTCACCCCTCCACTTT.

The chain joins TRBV19 to TRBJ2-1; 10 nucleotides line up with TRBD1. The CDR3 runs to 16 residues. The germline V gene encodes CDR1 LNHDA and CDR2 SQIVND (reference sequence). With 3 bases clipped from V and 9 bases from J, the junction kept 11 bases outside the gene matches. CDR3 residues: CASSIIPGQGSLEQFF. The CDR3 DNA is TGTGCCAGTAGTATTATCCCGGGACAGGGGTCGCTTGAGCAGTTCTTC.

The sample holds a few counts of this clonotype. The chain carries TRBV28 and TRBJ1-5, with no clear D. Germline lookup yields CDR1 MDHEN and CDR2 SYDVKM. This CDR3 is 12 amino acids long. Trimming took 5 bases from V and 7 from J, leaving 9 bases between them. The CDR3 sequence is CASSTQVQPQHF. In nucleotides, the CDR3 is TGTGCCAGCAGTACACAAGTCCAGCCCCAGCATTTT. Together with reference TRBV28 and TRBJ1-5, the CDR3 gives the full variable domain: DVKVTQSSRYLVKRTGEKVFLECVQDMDHENMFWYRQDPGLGLRLIYFSYDVKMKEKGDIPEGYSVSREKKERFSLILESASTNQTSMYLCASSTQVQPQHFGDGTRLSIL.

Ten or more counts support this clonotype. This CDR3 is CASSDGAGVPTDTQYF. The CDR3 nucleotides are TGTGCCAGCAGTGACGGGGCGGGAGTCCCCACAGATACGCAGTATTTT. The chain uses TRBV6-4 and TRBJ2-3, with 7 bases that match TRBD2. CDR3 length equals 16 residues. V shed 2 bases and J 2 bases; nucleotides not matched to a gene: 7. The V gene's germline CDR1 is MRHNA and CDR2 SNTAGT.

In its sample, this clonotype was seen many times. This chain connects TRBV12-3 or TRBV12-4 to TRBJ2-3, with 7 bases aligning to TRBD2. J gave up 5 bases and V 6 bases, and 5 bases lay outside the gene matches. The length of the CDR3 is 13 residues. The CDR3 bases are TGTGCCAGCAGAACTAGCGTCCAAGATACGCAGTATTTT. Translating gives CASRTSVQDTQYF.